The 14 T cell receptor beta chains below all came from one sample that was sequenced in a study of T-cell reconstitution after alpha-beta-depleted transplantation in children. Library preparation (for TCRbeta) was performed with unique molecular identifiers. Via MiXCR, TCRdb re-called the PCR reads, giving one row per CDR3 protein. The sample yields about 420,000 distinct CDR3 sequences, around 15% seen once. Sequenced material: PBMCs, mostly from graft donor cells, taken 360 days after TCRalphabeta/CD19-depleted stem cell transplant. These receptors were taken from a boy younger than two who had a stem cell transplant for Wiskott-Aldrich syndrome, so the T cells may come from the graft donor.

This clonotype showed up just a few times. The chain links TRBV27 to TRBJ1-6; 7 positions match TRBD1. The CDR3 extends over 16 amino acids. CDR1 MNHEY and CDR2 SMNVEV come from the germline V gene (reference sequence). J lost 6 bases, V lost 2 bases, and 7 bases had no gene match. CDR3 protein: CASSLLPGQPNSPLHF. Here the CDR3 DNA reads TGTGCCAGCAGTTTACTACCGGGACAGCCTAATTCACCCCTCCACTTT.

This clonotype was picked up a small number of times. Written as DNA, the CDR3 is TGTGCCAGCACCCCCCGATGGGGCTGGAACACCGGGGAGCTGTTTTTT. This sequence encodes CASTPRWGWNTGELFF. The chain carries TRBV7-9 and TRBJ2-2, with D possibly matching TRBD1 (5 bases). Germline CDR1 SEHNR, CDR2 FQNEAQ (reference sequence). V dropped 7 bases and J dropped 1 base, with 16 bases sitting between them. CDR3 length: 16 amino acids.

CDR3 sequence (DNA): TGTGCCAGCAGCCAAAGGGGGGCCATTTTCTCCTACGAGCAGTACTTC. This gives the protein CASSQRGAIFSYEQYF. The chain couples TRBV3-1 to TRBJ2-7; D might be TRBD1 or TRBD2, each matching 6 bases. The ends were cut back, 2 bases at V and 0 bases at J, with 14 bases in the middle. The germline CDR1 and CDR2 sequences are LGHDT and YNNKEL (reference sequence). The CDR3 extends over 16 amino acids.

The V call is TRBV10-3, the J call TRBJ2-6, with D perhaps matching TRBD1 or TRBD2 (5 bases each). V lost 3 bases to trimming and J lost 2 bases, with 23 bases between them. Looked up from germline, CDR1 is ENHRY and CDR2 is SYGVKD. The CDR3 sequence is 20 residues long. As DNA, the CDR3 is TGTGCCATCAGTGATCATTTCTTGGGCCAGGGAGTTCCTGGGGCCAACGTCCTGACTTTC. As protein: CAISDHFLGQGVPGANVLTF.

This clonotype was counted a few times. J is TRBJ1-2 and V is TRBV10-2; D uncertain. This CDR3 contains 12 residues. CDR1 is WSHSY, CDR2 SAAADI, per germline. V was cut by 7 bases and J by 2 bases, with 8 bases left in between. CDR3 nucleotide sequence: TGCGCCAGCAATCAAGGGAACTATGGCTACACCTTC. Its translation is CASNQGNYGYTF.

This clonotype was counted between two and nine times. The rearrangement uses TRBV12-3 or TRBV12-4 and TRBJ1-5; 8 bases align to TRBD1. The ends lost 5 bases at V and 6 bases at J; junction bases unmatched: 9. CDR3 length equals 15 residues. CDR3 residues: CASSPGQGIAQPQHF. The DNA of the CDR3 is TGTGCCAGCAGTCCCGGACAGGGTATAGCTCAGCCCCAGCATTTT.

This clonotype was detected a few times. The CDR3 region has the DNA TGTGCCAGCAGTGTAGACAGGGGCTTGAACACTGAAGCTTTCTTT. It encodes CASSVDRGLNTEAFF. The V gene is TRBV2, the J gene TRBJ1-1; 8 bases match TRBD1. This CDR3 is 15 amino acids long. The germline V gene has CDR1 SNHLY and CDR2 FYNNEI. The V gene end was trimmed by 4 bases and the J gene end by 0 bases; junction bases not matched to a gene: 4.

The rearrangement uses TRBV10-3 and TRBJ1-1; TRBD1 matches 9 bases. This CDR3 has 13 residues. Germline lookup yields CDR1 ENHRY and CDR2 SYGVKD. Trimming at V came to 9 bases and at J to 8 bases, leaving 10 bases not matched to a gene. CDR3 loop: CAMSRTGEGEAFF. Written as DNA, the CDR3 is TGTGCCATGTCTCGGACAGGGGAGGGAGAAGCTTTCTTT.

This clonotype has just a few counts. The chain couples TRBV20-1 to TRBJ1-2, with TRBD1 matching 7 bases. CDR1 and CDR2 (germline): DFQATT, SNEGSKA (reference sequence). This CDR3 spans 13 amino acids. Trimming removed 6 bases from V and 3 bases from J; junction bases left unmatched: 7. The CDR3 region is CSARDRTHYGYTF. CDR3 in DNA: TGCAGTGCCCGGGACAGAACGCACTATGGCTACACCTTC.

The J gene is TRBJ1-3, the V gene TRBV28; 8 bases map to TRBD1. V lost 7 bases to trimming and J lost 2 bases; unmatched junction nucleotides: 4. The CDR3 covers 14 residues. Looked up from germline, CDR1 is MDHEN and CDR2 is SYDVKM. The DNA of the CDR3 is TGTGCCAGCAAACAGGGGGGTCCTGGAAACACCATATATTTT. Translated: CASKQGGPGNTIYF. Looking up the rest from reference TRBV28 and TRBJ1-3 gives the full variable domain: DVKVTQSSRYLVKRTGEKVFLECVQDMDHENMFWYRQDPGLGLRLIYFSYDVKMKEKGDIPEGYSVSREKKERFSLILESASTNQTSMYLCASKQGGPGNTIYFGEGSWLTVV.

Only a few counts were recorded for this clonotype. CDR3 region: CASSRRRSDYNEQFF. The CDR3 DNA follows: TGCGCCAGCAGCCGCCGACGGTCCGACTACAATGAGCAGTTCTTC. The chain joins TRBV5-1 to TRBJ2-1, with D unresolved. V was pared by 4 bases and J by 3 bases, with 14 bases between. The germline V gene has CDR1 SGHRS and CDR2 YFSETQ. This CDR3 contains 15 residues. Based on the CDR3 plus reference TRBV5-1 and TRBJ2-1, the full variable domain is KAGVTQTPRYLIKTRGQQVTLSCSPISGHRSVSWYQQTPGQGLQFLFEYFSETQRNKGNFPGRFSGRQFSNSRSEMNVSTLELGDSALYLCASSRRRSDYNEQFFGPGTRLTVL.

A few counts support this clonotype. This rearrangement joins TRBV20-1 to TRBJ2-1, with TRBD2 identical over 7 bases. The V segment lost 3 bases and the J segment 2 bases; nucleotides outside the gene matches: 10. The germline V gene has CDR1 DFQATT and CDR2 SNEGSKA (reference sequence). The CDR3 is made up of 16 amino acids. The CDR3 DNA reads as TGCAGTGCTAGTGCATTATGGGAGGGCCCCTACAATGAGCAGTTCTTC. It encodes CSASALWEGPYNEQFF.

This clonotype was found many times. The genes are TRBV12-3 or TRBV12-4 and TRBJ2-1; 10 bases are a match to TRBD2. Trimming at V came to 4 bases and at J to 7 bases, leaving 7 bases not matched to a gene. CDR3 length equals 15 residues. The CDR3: CASSSGLALPNEQFF. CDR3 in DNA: TGTGCCAGCAGTTCGGGACTAGCGCTACCTAATGAGCAGTTCTTC.

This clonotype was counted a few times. In DNA form, the CDR3 reads TGTGCCAGCAGTCCAGCGGGGGGGCCCAAGACCCAGTACTTC. This encodes CASSPAGGPKTQYF. This rearrangement joins TRBV27 to TRBJ2-5; 10 bases are a match to TRBD2. Losses at the gene ends were 5 bases for V and 6 bases for J; bases not matched to a gene: 6. This CDR3 is 14 amino acids long. Germline V gene lookup returns CDR1 MNHEY and CDR2 SMNVEV (reference sequence).